This T cell receptor beta chain was identified during a study of T cell repertoires in cytomegalovirus infection. MiXCR was run by TCRdb on the reads, yielding one entry per CDR3 protein. The table shows fewer than 850,000 distinct CDR3 sequences, with approximately 32% occurring only once. V lost 5 bases, J lost 5 bases, and 13 bases stayed unmatched. Germline V CDR1 and CDR2: MNHNY, SVGAGI (reference sequence). The CDR3 extends over 16 amino acids. Details on this clonotype: Its antigen is not known.

The receptor's source is a human donor in good health (CMV status not recorded). Some clones in this sample may be carry-over from other donors' samples. The material was cultured CD8+ T cells from PBMCs, obtained from culture after CMV antigen stimulation. The chain links TRBV6-6 to TRBJ2-3, with 7 bases lining up with TRBD2. The CDR3 reads CASSALGGGRQDTQYF. The CDR3 region has the DNA TGTGCCAGCAGTGCCCTGGGCGGGGGTCGCCAAGATACGCAGTATTTT.